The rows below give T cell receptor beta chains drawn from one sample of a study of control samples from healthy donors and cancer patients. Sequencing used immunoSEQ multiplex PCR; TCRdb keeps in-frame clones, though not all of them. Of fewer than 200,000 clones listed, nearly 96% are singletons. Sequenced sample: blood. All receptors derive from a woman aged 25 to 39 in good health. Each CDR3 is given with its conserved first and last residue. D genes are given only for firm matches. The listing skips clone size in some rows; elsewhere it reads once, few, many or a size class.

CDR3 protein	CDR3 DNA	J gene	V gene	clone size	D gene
CASSLVGDEQFF	TGTGCCAGCAGCTTAGTAGGCGATGAGCAGTTCTTC	TRBJ2-1	TRBV7-9	.	.
CVGRGLANTEAFF	TGTGTCGGCAGGGGGCTTGCGAACACTGAAGCTTTCTTT	TRBJ1-1	TRBV6-5	.	TRBD1
CASTAPGQIYGYTF	TGTGCCAGCACAGCACCAGGACAGATCTATGGCTACACCTTC	TRBJ1-2	TRBV2	.	.
CASSYRGLETQYF	TGTGCCAGCAGCTACAGGGGGCTGGAGACCCAGTACTTC	TRBJ2-5	TRBV4-2	.	TRBD1
CASSATETQYF	TGTGCCAGTAGTGCGACGGAGACCCAGTACTTC	TRBJ2-5	TRBV19	.	.
CASSSGAREKLFF	TGTGCCAGCAGTTCGGGGGCGCGAGAAAAACTGTTTTTT	TRBJ1-4	TRBV28	.	.
CASSLGIQPQHF	TGTGCCAGCAGCTTGGGAATTCAGCCCCAGCATTTT	TRBJ1-5	TRBV7-8	.	.
CASSLNPTSGGDNEQFF	TGTGCCAGCAGCCTAAACCCGACTAGCGGGGGGGACAATGAGCAGTTCTTC	TRBJ2-1	TRBV7-9	.	TRBD2
CASRTDWSQPQHF	TGTGCCAGCAGGACAGATTGGAGTCAGCCCCAGCATTTT	TRBJ1-5	TRBV28	few	.
CASRDDRYEAFF	TGTGCCAGCAGAGATGACAGGTATGAAGCTTTCTTT	TRBJ1-1	TRBV2	.	.